The 10 T cell receptor beta chains reported below all come from one sample, sequenced in a study of blood T cell repertoires in COVID-19. Sequencing used immunoSEQ multiplex PCR; TCRdb keeps in-frame clones, though not all of them. Of some 390,000 clones in the sample, 87% are singletons; the top ten hold 2.3%. The sequenced material came from peripheral blood. Every receptor here comes from a woman in her sixties or seventies with COVID-19, enrolled during active disease.

The chain is built from TRBV6-1 and TRBJ1-2, with TRBD1 as a possible D gene (6 bases). Between the trimmed V and J ends, which lost 1 base and 1 base, there was a span of 7 bases. The V gene's germline CDR1 is MNHNS and CDR2 SASEGT. This CDR3 region has 14 residues. The CDR3 nucleotides are TGTGCCAGCAGTGAAGACAGGGATAACTATGGCTACACCTTC. It is translated as CASSEDRDNYGYTF.

CDR3 amino acids: CASSNHRTGKNSPLHF. Here the CDR3 DNA reads TGCGCCAGCAGCAACCACCGGACAGGAAAAAATTCACCCCTCCACTTT. The chain combines TRBV4-1 with TRBJ1-6; 7 bases match TRBD1. CDR1 MGHRA and CDR2 YSYEKL come from the germline V gene. CDR3 size: 16 residues. Trimming took 5 bases from V and 7 from J; bases not matched to a gene: 11.

The genes are TRBV18 and TRBJ1-2; D is ambiguous. The CDR3 is 16 residues long. The V and J ends lost 3 bases and 2 bases respectively, with 16 bases between them. CDR1 KGHSH and CDR2 LQKENI come from the germline V gene. This CDR3 reads CASSPKIDISNYGYTF. The DNA of the CDR3 is TGTGCCAGCTCACCTAAGATTGACATCTCGAACTATGGCTACACCTTC.

This clone was observed a single time. CDR3 in DNA: TGTGCCAGCAGCGCCTCCGGGACAGGGGTCGAGCAGTACTTC. Its translation: CASSASGTGVEQYF. This chain joins TRBV9 and TRBJ2-7, with 10 positions matching TRBD1. Germline CDR1 SGDLS, CDR2 YYNGEE. V shed 3 bases, J shed 6 bases, and the junction held 6 bases outside the gene matches. This CDR3 is 14 amino acids long.

As concerns this clone: Other DNA sequences of this sample code for an identical CDR3. This chain joins TRBV7-3 and TRBJ1-1; D is uncertain. The CDR3 sequence is 13 residues long. The germline V gene encodes CDR1 SGHTA and CDR2 FQGTGA. Deletions cut 2 bases from V and 1 base from J, with 5 bases between. The CDR3, as DNA: TGTGCCAGCAGCTTATCAGGGAACACTGAAGCTTTCTTT. Its protein product is CASSLSGNTEAFF.

The chain uses TRBV30 and TRBJ1-5, with D uncertain. The germline gives CDR1 GTSNPN, CDR2 SVGIG (reference sequence). The germline V and J ends were trimmed by 3 bases and 3 bases, with 9 bases remaining between them. This CDR3 region has 13 residues. The CDR3 protein is CAWSRQDNQPQHF. The CDR3 DNA reads as TGTGCCTGGAGCCGGCAGGACAATCAGCCCCAGCATTTT. Based on the CDR3 plus reference TRBV30 and TRBJ1-5, the full variable domain is SQTIHQWPATLVQPVGSPLSLECTVEGTSNPNLYWYRQAAGRGLQLLFYSVGIGQISSEVPQNLSASRPQDRQFILSSKKLLLSDSGFYLCAWSRQDNQPQHFGDGTRLSIL.

This sequence joins TRBV29-1 and TRBJ1-2; D is possibly TRBD1 (6 bases). CDR1 SQVTM and CDR2 ANQGSEA come from the germline V gene. V lost 5 bases and J lost 2, with 9 bases in between. This CDR3 is 12 amino acids long. CDR3 region: CSVIGGNYGYTF. The CDR3 coding sequence is TGCAGCGTTATAGGGGGAAACTATGGCTACACCTTC. The full variable domain, its missing parts supplied by reference TRBV29-1 and TRBJ1-2, is SAVISQKPSRDICQRGTSLTIQCQVDSQVTMMFWYRQQPGQSLTLIATANQGSEATYESGFVIDKFPISRPNLTFSTLTVSNMSPEDSSIYLCSVIGGNYGYTFGSGTRLTVV.

This chain uses TRBV6-1 with TRBJ1-6; a possible D gene is TRBD1 (6 bases). The germline gives CDR1 MNHNS, CDR2 SASEGT. This CDR3 spans 16 amino acids. The V and J ends lost 0 bases and 10 bases respectively, with 16 bases between them. The CDR3 sequence: CASSEAVRGGRSPLHF. CDR3 DNA: TGTGCCAGCAGTGAAGCTGTGAGGGGGGGTCGGTCACCCCTCCACTTT.

This chain joins TRBV1 and TRBJ2-3; the DNA was not compared with TRBD2, the D call given in the table. TRBV1 is labeled a pseudogene. The CDR3 loop spans 16 amino acids. CDR3 nucleotides: TGCACCAGCAGCCACCCTAGCGGGGGGAGGGCAGATACGCAGTATTTT. The encoded protein is CTSSHPSGGRADTQYF.

The genes are TRBV19 and TRBJ1-2; the D gene is possibly TRBD1 (5 bases). CDR3 length: 13 residues. The V gene lost 2 bases and the J gene lost 7 bases, with 11 bases spanning the gap. The germline V gene encodes CDR1 LNHDA and CDR2 SQIVND (reference sequence). DNA for the CDR3: TGTGCCAGTAGTATATCAGGGTCCCTTGGCTACACCTTC. Translation gives CASSISGSLGYTF.